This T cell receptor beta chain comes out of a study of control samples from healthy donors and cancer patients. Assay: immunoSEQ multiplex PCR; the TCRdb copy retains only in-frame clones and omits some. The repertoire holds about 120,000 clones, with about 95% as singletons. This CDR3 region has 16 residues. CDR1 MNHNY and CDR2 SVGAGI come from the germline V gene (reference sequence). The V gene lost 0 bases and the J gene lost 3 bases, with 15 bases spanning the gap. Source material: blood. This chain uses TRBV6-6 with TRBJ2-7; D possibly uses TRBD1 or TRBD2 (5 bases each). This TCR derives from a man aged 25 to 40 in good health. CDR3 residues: CASSYSGRSIYYEQYF. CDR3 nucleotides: TGTGCCAGCAGTTACTCGGGACGGTCGATTTACTACGAGCAGTACTTC.